This paragraph reports one T cell receptor (beta chain). What it recognizes is unknown. This entry is derived from a study of metastatic and nonmetastatic thyroid tumors. Study in general: Samples came from malignant and benign thyroid patients, and repertoires were compared across blood and tumor or nodule tissue. General observations from the study: Malignant thyroid tumors reportedly exceeded benign nodules significantly in TCR beta diversity, with the difference appearing in blood and tumor.

In germline, CDR1 is MDHEN, CDR2 SYDVKM. Trimming pared 5 bases from V and 7 bases from J, leaving 12 bases between. This CDR3 region has 12 residues. TCRdb reprocessed the PCR reads via MiXCR. The sample has about 11,000 clones; under 35% are singletons. Every patient underwent thyroid surgery untreated. This clonotype was obtained from a female donor with papillary thyroid cancer or a benign thyroid nodule (not recorded which). Some clones in this sample may be carry-over from other donors' samples. Sequenced sample: tumor tissue. The chain uses TRBV28 and TRBJ2-7; D is undetermined. CDR3 coding DNA: TGTGCCAGCAGTCGACCCCCGAGGGAGCAGTACTTC. Translation gives CASSRPPREQYF.